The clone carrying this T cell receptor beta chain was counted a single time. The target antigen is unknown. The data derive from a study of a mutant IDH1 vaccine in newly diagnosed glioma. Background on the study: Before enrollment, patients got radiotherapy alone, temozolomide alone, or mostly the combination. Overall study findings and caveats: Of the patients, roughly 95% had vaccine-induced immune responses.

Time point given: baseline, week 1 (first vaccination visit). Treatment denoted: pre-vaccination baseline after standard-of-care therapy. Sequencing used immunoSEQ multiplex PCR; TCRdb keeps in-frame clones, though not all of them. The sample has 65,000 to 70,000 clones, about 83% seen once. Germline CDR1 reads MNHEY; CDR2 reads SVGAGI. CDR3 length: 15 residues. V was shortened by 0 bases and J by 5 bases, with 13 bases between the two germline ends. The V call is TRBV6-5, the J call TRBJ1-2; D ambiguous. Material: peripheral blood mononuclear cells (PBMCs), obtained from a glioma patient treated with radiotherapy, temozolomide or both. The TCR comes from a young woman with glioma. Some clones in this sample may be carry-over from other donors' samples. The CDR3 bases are TGTGCCAGCAGTTACTCGGACTCCCTCGGGTATGGCTACACCTTC. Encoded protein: CASSYSDSLGYGYTF.